This T cell receptor (beta chain) was found in a study of beta chain features in type 1 diabetes. Reverse transcribing all isolated RNA meant expressed TCRB transcripts were sequenced. Sequenced by immunoSEQ multiplex PCR; TCRdb stores in-frame clones only, minus some. Seen here are a few hundred thousand clones, approximately 14% observed once, and the top ten hold less than 0.02%. This clone occurred a few times. Antigen: not known. After removal of 4 bases from V and 2 bases from J, the junction contained 5 bases not matched to a gene. Germline-derived CDR1 and CDR2 are MDHEN and SYDVKM. The CDR3 loop spans 16 amino acids. General study points: Type 1 diabetes patients had TCRB CDR3s that were shorter (moderately but significantly so) in all four CD4+ subsets.

The sample taken for sequencing was naive CD4+ T cells from blood. This receptor was obtained from a man aged 25-45 years with type 1 diabetes. The chain is built from TRBV28 and TRBJ2-6; 7 nucleotides align to TRBD1. The CDR3 DNA reads as TGTGCCAGCAGTTCAGGGGGAACTGCTGGGGCCAACGTCCTGACTTTC. Protein sequence: CASSSGGTAGANVLTF.